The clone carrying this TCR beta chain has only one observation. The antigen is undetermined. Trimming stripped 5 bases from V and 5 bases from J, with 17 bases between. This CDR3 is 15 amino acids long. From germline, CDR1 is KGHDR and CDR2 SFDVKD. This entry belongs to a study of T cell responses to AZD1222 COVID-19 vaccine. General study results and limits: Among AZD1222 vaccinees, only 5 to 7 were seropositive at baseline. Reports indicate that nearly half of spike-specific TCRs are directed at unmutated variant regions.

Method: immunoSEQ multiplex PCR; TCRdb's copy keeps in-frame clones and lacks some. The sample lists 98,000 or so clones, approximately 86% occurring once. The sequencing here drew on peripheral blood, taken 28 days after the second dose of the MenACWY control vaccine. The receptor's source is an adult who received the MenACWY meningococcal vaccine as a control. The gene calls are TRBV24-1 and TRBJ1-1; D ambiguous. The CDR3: CATSASGASMTEAFF. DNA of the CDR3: TGTGCCACCAGTGCCTCCGGAGCTTCGATGACTGAAGCTTTCTTT.